This TCR beta chain is from a study of persistence of HIV-infected CD4 T cells. In the study overall: The sample holds CD4+ T cells responsive to CMV or HIV-1 Gag. Median time on suppressive ART was around eight years.

The libraries were made with immunoSEQ version 4 in survey mode. Method: immunoSEQ multiplex PCR; TCRdb's copy keeps in-frame clones and lacks some. The sample holds about 40,000 clones; about 80% are singletons and the top ten take around 14%. On this clone itself: As yet, its antigen is unknown.

The stimulus was an HIV-1 Gag 15-mer peptide pool, roughly 1 ug/peptide/mL. CD40L-negative CD69-negative CD45RO-high memory CD4+ T cells were sorted as populations depleted of antigen-responding cells. CD4+ T cell counts exceeded 400 cells/uL; CMV serology was positive. CD8-depleted PBMCs were stimulated 15 to 20 hours with anti-CD28/CD49d costimulation, CD40-blocking antibody and enfuvirtide. The sequencing here drew on CD4+ T cells sorted from PBMCs after roughly 19-hour stimulation, taken from a patient who received antiretroviral therapy. This receptor was taken from an adult man with HIV who was CMV-seropositive.

Here the CDR3 DNA reads TGTGCCAGCCGGGGATCCTCTGGAAACACCATATATTTT. Translated, it gives CASRGSSGNTIYF. The gene calls are TRBV27 and TRBJ1-3; D not resolved. The CDR3 runs to 13 residues. Germline V lookup: CDR1 MNHEY, CDR2 SMNVEV (reference sequence). The V end lost 8 bases, the J end lost 0 bases, and 8 bases lay between the germline ends.